The following is a TCR beta chain sequence with its context. Its target is unknown. Clones were read by immunoSEQ multiplex PCR, and TCRdb kept only the in-frame ones, dropping some. Counted here are about 24,000 clones, 88% occurring once; the ten biggest clones make up over 5%. This entry is derived from a study of T cells in localized non-small cell lung cancer. The CDR3 has 13 residues. Looked up from germline, CDR1 is SGHTA and CDR2 is FQGTGA. Deletions cut 4 bases from V and 5 bases from J, with 8 bases between. General observations from the study: Prolonged overall survival went with higher T cell density in the blood. Sequencing involved a lone tumor region, leaving heterogeneity possible. Within adjacent lung there appeared a median around 57 of the top 100 tumor clones. Compared with tumor, uninvolved adjacent lung displayed greater T cell clonality, ranking highest overall.

V and J are TRBV7-3 and TRBJ2-2; D remains unclear. The TCR originated in a man aged 35 to 69 with stage II lung adenocarcinoma. Source: PBMCs, taken before any cancer treatment. DNA of the CDR3: TGTGCCAGCAGCTGGGGAACAACCGGGGAGCTGTTTTTT. Translating it yields CASSWGTTGELFF.